The 17 T cell receptor beta chains below come from one sample, sequenced in a study of type 1 regulatory T cells (dated by TCRdb to the early 2020s). The sequencing machine was an Illumina MiSeq. TCRdb cleaned the public reads at Q25 with fastp, built clones with MiXCR and kept in-frame beta chains. Every entry covers one CDR3 protein and lists the most common genes and DNA from its rows. The sample profile shows 60,000 to 70,000 distinct CDR3 sequences; approximately 47% of them were found once. The ten largest clones take up more than 2% of the sample. Their specific antigens are unknown. Sequencing input: cultured non-Tr1 T cells, either the whole culture or a sorted T cell fraction (not recorded which). Explained via the paper, the cell subset or site label denotes: non-Tr1 population from the T-allo10 product. Receptor source: a human donor in good health.

This clonotype was found a few times. The chain recombines TRBV19 with TRBJ2-2; TRBD1 matches 8 bases. The CDR3 length is 14 residues. Per germline, CDR1 LNHDA and CDR2 SQIVND (reference sequence). With 7 bases clipped from V and 5 bases from J, the junction kept 6 bases outside the gene matches. The CDR3 protein is CASKTGAVTGELFF. The CDR3 DNA reads as TGTGCCAGTAAGACAGGGGCAGTTACCGGGGAGCTGTTTTTT.

The chain carries TRBV2 and TRBJ2-1; 7 bases are a match to TRBD1. This CDR3 is 14 amino acids long. With V trimmed by 7 bases and J by 3 bases, 6 bases remained unmatched. Germline loops: CDR1 SNHLY, CDR2 FYNNEI. Written as DNA, the CDR3 is TGTGCCAGCAATGCGAGACAGGGCTACAATGAGCAGTTCTTC. Protein: CASNARQGYNEQFF.

This sequence joins TRBV5-1 and TRBJ1-5, with D perhaps TRBD1 (6 bases). Trimming took 9 bases from V and 3 from J, leaving 19 bases between them. The CDR3 contains 15 residues. Germline CDR1 SGHRS, CDR2 YFSETQ. The CDR3 reads CATNSGEGLNQPQHF. CDR3 DNA: TGCGCCACCAATTCAGGGGAGGGACTCAATCAGCCCCAGCATTTT.

This clonotype turned up a few times. The rearrangement uses TRBV5-1 and TRBJ2-5; 8 bases agree with TRBD2. The CDR3 contains 15 residues. The junction had 8 bases not matched to a gene; V was cut back by 2 bases and J by 5 bases. Germline-derived CDR1 and CDR2 are SGHRS and YFSETQ. The CDR3 is CASSLSGTRGETQYF. The CDR3 bases are TGCGCCAGCAGCTTATCCGGGACTAGAGGGGAGACCCAGTACTTC.

The rearrangement uses TRBV7-8 and TRBJ2-2; D is ambiguous. In germline, CDR1 is SGHVS, CDR2 FQNEAQ. The CDR3 has 19 amino acids. V was clipped by 0 bases and J by 4 bases, with 21 bases between them. DNA for the CDR3: TGTGCCAGCAGCTTAGCGCAATATTGGGGTTTGGTGGGCACCGGGGAGCTGTTTTTT. Translation gives CASSLAQYWGLVGTGELFF.

CDR3 amino acids: CASSEPRVNTEAFF. CDR3 bases: TGTGCCAGCAGTGAGCCAAGGGTGAACACTGAAGCTTTCTTT. The chain has TRBV6-1 and TRBJ1-1; no clear D. This CDR3 region has 14 residues. The V gene's germline CDR1 is MNHNS and CDR2 SASEGT. V lost 3 bases and J lost 0, with 8 bases in between.

This chain uses TRBV7-9 with TRBJ2-2; D is tentatively TRBD1 or TRBD2 (5 bases each). Looked up from germline, CDR1 is SEHNR and CDR2 is FQNEAQ (reference sequence). Trimming took off 5 bases at V and 6 bases at J, with 10 bases between the two ends. The CDR3 consists of 13 residues. The DNA for the CDR3 is TGTGCCAGCAGCGGGGACCCTCCCGGGGAGCTGTTTTTT. Protein product: CASSGDPPGELFF.

This clonotype was seen many times. This sequence joins TRBV5-1 and TRBJ2-7; no clear D gene. The CDR3 has 14 amino acids. Germline lookup yields CDR1 SGHRS and CDR2 YFSETQ. The V and J ends lost 1 base and 7 bases respectively, with 15 bases between them. CDR3 nucleotides: TGCGCCAGCAGCTTGTATCTGGGTGCGAGGGAGCAGTACTTC. Protein product: CASSLYLGAREQYF.

Of note for this clonotype: The final CDR3 position lacks the conserved phenylalanine or tryptophan, pointing to a likely read error. This chain connects TRBV12-3 or TRBV12-4 to TRBJ1-6; D is possibly TRBD1 (6 bases). V lost 7 bases, J lost 9 bases, and 10 bases lay in between. There are 12 residues in the CDR3. This CDR3 reads CASNDRSSPLHI. The CDR3 coding sequence is TGTGCCAGCAACGACAGGTCTTCACCCCTCCACATT.

The chain employs TRBV7-2 and TRBJ2-5, with D maybe TRBD1 (7 bases). The CDR3 runs 15 residues. The V and J ends lost 5 bases and 5 bases respectively, with 18 bases between them. CDR1 is SGHTA, CDR2 FQGNSA, per germline. The CDR3 DNA reads as TGTGCCAGCAGCCCCCAGGGGGGCCCCTATGAGACCCAGTACTTC. Protein product: CASSPQGGPYETQYF.

The CDR3 is CSARGSAATNEQFF. CDR3 in DNA: TGCAGTGCTAGAGGTTCGGCGGCCACGAATGAGCAGTTCTTC. The V gene is TRBV20-1, the J gene TRBJ2-1; D gene uncertain. Germline V lookup: CDR1 DFQATT, CDR2 SNEGSKA (reference sequence). Trimming cost V 1 base and J 7 bases, with 14 bases left between them. The CDR3 runs 14 residues.

This rearrangement joins TRBV5-1 to TRBJ1-2, with D perhaps matching TRBD1 (6 bases). Trimming cost V 1 base and J 7 bases, with 11 bases left between them. The CDR3 is 13 residues long. Germline CDR1 SGHRS, CDR2 YFSETQ. CDR3 region: CASSLSGEFGYTF. In DNA form, the CDR3 reads TGCGCCAGCAGCTTGTCAGGGGAGTTTGGCTACACCTTC.

About this clonotype: A read error may account for a junction end that differs from germline. The CDR3 region is CASSDSGTIYSRNTIYF. The CDR3 DNA sequence: TGCGCCAGCAGCGATTCCGGGACGATCTACTCTAGAAACACCATATATTTT. The chain recombines TRBV5-1 with TRBJ1-3; possible D gene TRBD1, 5 bases. This CDR3 is 17 amino acids long. The germline V gene has CDR1 SGHRS and CDR2 YFSETQ.

The chain joins TRBV3-1 to TRBJ2-1; 11 bases map to TRBD2. V dropped 5 bases and J dropped 7; count of bases not matched to a gene: 10. This CDR3 has 16 amino acids. CDR1 is LGHDT and CDR2 is YNNKEL in the germline V gene (reference sequence). CDR3 DNA sequence: TGTGCCAGCAGCACCCGTAGCGGGGGGGCTGTTAATGAGCAGTTCTTC. As protein: CASSTRSGGAVNEQFF.

Only a few counts were recorded for this clonotype. The CDR3 protein is CASSLVLYNEQFF. CDR3 coding DNA: TGTGCCAGCAGCTTAGTTCTGTACAATGAGCAGTTCTTC. The chain has TRBV7-8 and TRBJ2-1; D is unclear. Per the germline V gene, CDR1 is SGHVS and CDR2 is FQNEAQ. With 1 base removed from V and 4 bases from J, the gap between germline ends came to 5 bases. The CDR3 extends over 13 amino acids.

This clonotype occurred a few times. This chain joins TRBV6-2 or TRBV6-3 and TRBJ1-5; D may be TRBD1 (6 bases). V gave up 2 bases and J gave up 4 bases, with 15 bases separating them. Germline-derived CDR1 and CDR2 are MNHEY and SVGEGT. CDR3 length: 16 residues. CDR3 in DNA: TGTGCCAGCAGTTACGCGGGGGCTCTCACAAATCAGCCCCAGCATTTT. Its protein is CASSYAGALTNQPQHF.

V and J are TRBV20-1 and TRBJ1-6; 8 bases map to TRBD1. CDR1 is DFQATT, CDR2 SNEGSKA, per germline (reference sequence). Trimming at V came to 6 bases and at J to 9 bases, leaving 10 bases not matched to a gene. This CDR3 spans 14 amino acids. The CDR3: CSATRPGGGSPLHF. The CDR3 DNA is TGCAGTGCCACTAGGCCAGGGGGCGGTTCACCCCTCCACTTT.